The 9 T cell receptor beta chains below were found in one sample sequenced in a study of CD8+ T cells in alopecia areata. The treatment denotes: oral pan-JAK inhibitor, 5-10 mg twice daily. RNA, once extracted, was reverse transcribed into cDNA for use as the sequencing template. Produced via immunoSEQ multiplex PCR; TCRdb's table is partial and in-frame only. The sample includes hundreds of thousands of clones, 55% to 70% seen only once; the top ten take under 2%. This specimen was CD4+ T cells sorted from blood, taken at week 24, from a patient treated with tofacitinib. The receptors were sampled from a human donor with alopecia areata.

The chain joins TRBV14 to TRBJ2-1, with D uncertain. V lost 2 bases and J 4 bases, leaving 9 bases between the germline ends. Germline V gene lookup returns CDR1 SGHDN and CDR2 FVKESK. The CDR3 runs to 14 residues. CDR3 DNA: TGTGCCAGCAGCCAAACCCGGTCTTACAATGAGCAGTTCTTC. Its translation: CASSQTRSYNEQFF.

This clone showed up just a few times. The chain recombines TRBV28 with TRBJ1-5; no definite D call. The CDR3 has 15 residues. Trimming stripped 1 base from V and 2 bases from J, with 9 bases between. Germline CDR1 reads MDHEN; CDR2 reads SYDVKM. The CDR3 loop reads CASSLSPHGNQPQHF. CDR3 bases: TGTGCCAGCAGTTTATCCCCCCACGGCAATCAGCCCCAGCATTTT.

The chain carries TRBV5-6 and TRBJ1-2; D is undetermined. The CDR3 extends over 14 amino acids. Germline V gene sequence: CDR1 SGHDT, CDR2 YYEEEE. V gave up 0 bases and J gave up 4 bases, with 10 bases separating them. CDR3 sequence reads: CASSLVSRGYGYTF. The CDR3, as DNA: TGTGCCAGCAGCTTGGTTTCAAGAGGCTATGGCTACACCTTC.

V gene TRBV2 combines with J gene TRBJ1-1; D is undetermined. V lost 6 bases, J lost 1 base, and 9 bases lay in between. This CDR3 contains 13 residues. Germline V gene lookup returns CDR1 SNHLY and CDR2 FYNNEI. The CDR3: CASRGGANTEAFF. CDR3 DNA: TGTGCCAGCAGAGGCGGTGCGAACACTGAAGCTTTCTTT.

The chain employs TRBV11-2 and TRBJ2-4, with 11 bases matching TRBD2. This CDR3 spans 17 amino acids. Unmatched junction bases numbered 6, after V lost 5 bases and J lost 0 bases. CDR1 is SGHAT, CDR2 FQNNGV, per germline. The CDR3 nucleotides read TGTGCCAGCAGCCCTGGGACTAGCGGATTAGCCAAAAACATTCAGTACTTC. Translated, it gives CASSPGTSGLAKNIQYF.

This clone appeared a few times. V usage is TRBV5-6 and J usage is TRBJ1-1; possibly TRBD1 for D (5 bases). The CDR3 runs 12 residues. Germline V gives CDR1 SGHDT, CDR2 YYEEEE. V gave up 5 bases and J gave up 1 base, with 6 bases separating them. Written as DNA, the CDR3 is TGTGCCAGCAGACAGGCGAACACTGAAGCTTTCTTT. Translated: CASRQANTEAFF. The full variable domain, its missing parts supplied by reference TRBV5-6 and TRBJ1-1, is DAGVTQSPTHLIKTRGQQVTLRCSPKSGHDTVSWYQQALGQGPQFIFQYYEEEERQRGNFPDRFSGHQFPNYSSELNVNALLLGDSALYLCASRQANTEAFFGQGTRLTVV.

This chain joins TRBV20-1 and TRBJ1-1; D is ambiguous. The V gene lost 5 bases and the J gene lost 5 bases, with 9 bases spanning the gap. This CDR3 region has 11 residues. Germline V lookup: CDR1 DFQATT, CDR2 SNEGSKA (reference sequence). For the CDR3, the DNA is TGCAGTGCTTCGGAGGAGACTGAAGCTTTCTTT. This gives the protein CSASEETEAFF.

In this sample, this clone turned up a few times. The genes are TRBV20-1 and TRBJ2-3; D perhaps matches TRBD1 (5 bases). Germline CDR1 reads DFQATT; CDR2 reads SNEGSKA (reference sequence). V gave up 6 bases and J gave up 3 bases, with 7 bases separating them. This CDR3 region has 11 residues. The CDR3 sequence: CSARVTDTQYF. DNA of the CDR3: TGCAGTGCCAGGGTTACAGATACGCAGTATTTT.

The genes are TRBV27 and TRBJ2-1; no reliable D call. With 2 bases removed from V and 1 base from J, the gap between germline ends came to 3 bases. The CDR3 runs to 13 residues. Germline V gene lookup returns CDR1 MNHEY and CDR2 SMNVEV (reference sequence). CDR3 residues: CASSLGSYNEQFF. CDR3 bases: TGTGCCAGCAGTTTAGGGTCCTACAATGAGCAGTTCTTC.